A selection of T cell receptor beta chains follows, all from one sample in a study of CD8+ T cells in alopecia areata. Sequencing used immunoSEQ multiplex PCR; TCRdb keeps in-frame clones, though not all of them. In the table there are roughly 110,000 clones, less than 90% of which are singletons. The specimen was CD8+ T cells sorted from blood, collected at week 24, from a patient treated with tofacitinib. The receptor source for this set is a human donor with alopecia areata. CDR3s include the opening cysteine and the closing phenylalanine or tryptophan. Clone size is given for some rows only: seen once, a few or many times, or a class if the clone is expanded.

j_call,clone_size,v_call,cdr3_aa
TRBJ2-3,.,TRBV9,CASSVLWGGDTDTQYF
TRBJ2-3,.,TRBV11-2,CASSLGTSLDTQYF
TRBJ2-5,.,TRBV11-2,CASSPGQSTKETQYF
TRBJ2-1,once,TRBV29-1,CSVGLSGGPYNEQFF
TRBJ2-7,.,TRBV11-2,CASSFTYEQYF
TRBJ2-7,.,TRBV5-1,CASSAWNYEQYF
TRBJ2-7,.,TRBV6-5,CASSTGQGPGEQYF
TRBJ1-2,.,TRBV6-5,CASSLSGSNYGYTF
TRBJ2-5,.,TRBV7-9,CASSKTKAGGPVSQYF
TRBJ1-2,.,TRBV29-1,CSVEVGREDYGYTF
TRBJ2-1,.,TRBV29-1,CSVVARYNEQFF
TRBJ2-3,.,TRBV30,CAWSVWADTQYF
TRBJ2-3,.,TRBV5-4,CASSLTGPVGTDTQYF
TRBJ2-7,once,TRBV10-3,CAISGETGGAYEQYF
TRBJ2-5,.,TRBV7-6,CASSPWGGPLQETQYF
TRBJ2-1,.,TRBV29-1,CSVELAGSYNEQFF
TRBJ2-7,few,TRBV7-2,CASSLALGRGSSYEQYF
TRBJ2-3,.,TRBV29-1,CSVSSGGPTQYF
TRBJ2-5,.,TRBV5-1,CASSLTGGGKTQYF
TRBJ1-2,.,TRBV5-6,CASSPQMGGYTF
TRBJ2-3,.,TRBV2,CASRSLEGASDTQYF
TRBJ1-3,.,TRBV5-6,CASSLGQGNTIYF
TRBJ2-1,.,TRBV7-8,CASSSAERGSYNEQFF